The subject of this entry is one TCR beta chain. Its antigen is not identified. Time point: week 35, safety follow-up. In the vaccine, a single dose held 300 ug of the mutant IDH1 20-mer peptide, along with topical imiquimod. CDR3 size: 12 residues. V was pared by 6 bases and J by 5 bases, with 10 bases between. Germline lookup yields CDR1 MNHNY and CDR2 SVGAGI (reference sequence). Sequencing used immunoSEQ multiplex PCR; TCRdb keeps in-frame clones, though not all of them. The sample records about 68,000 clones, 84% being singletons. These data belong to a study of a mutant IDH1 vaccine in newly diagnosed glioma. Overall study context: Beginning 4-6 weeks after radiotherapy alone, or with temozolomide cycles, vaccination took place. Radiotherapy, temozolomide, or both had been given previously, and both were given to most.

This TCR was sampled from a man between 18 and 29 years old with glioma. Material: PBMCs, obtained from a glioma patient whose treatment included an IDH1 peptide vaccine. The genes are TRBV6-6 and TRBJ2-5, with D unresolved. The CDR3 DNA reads TGTGCCAGCAGGATCGAAGGGGAGACCCAGTACTTC. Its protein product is CASRIEGETQYF.